This T cell receptor beta chain was obtained from a study of PD-L1 blockade in urothelial cancer (TCRdb year 2017). Regarding the complete study: Every patient began therapy at some point between 2013 and 2015 and was given atezolizumab 1,200 mg intravenously every 3 weeks. Blood samples gave median yields of around 140,000 T cells and approximately 80,000 unique TCRs, along with a median clonality of around 0.075. The study, an exploratory multi-omic analysis, examined somatic, immune and clinical correlates of response to PD-L1 blockade with atezolizumab in urothelial cancer. An ECOG performance status of 0 or 1 was recorded for the patients, and 0 to 3 prior chemotherapy regimens had been received by the patients. Twenty-five of 29 patients were identified as males with urothelial cancer of bladder origin, and a prior smoking history was reported by 18 of 29 patients. Pretreatment tumor samples and matched peripheral blood, collected serially before and after atezolizumab treatment, underwent TCR sequencing. Twenty-nine patients had pretreatment blood TCR-seq, 24 had at least one posttreatment blood collection, and 24 had tumor TCR-seq. Roughly 10 patients reached durable clinical benefit, while some 20 patients did not. Durable clinical benefit was defined as a progression-free survival longer than 6 months, and TCR features were additionally tested against progression-free survival and overall survival. In the same patients, whole exome sequencing and RNA sequencing of pretreatment tumors were performed in addition to TCR sequencing. Blood samples were analyzed 3 weeks after the start of treatment (second dose) and 6 weeks after the start of treatment. Broad study findings and their caveats: A pretreatment peripheral blood TCR clonality below the median was linked to improved progression-free and overall survival. Because of the small sample size (n ≈ 31) and the many exploratory analyses performed, the results are intended to be regarded as hypothesis-generating. Patients with durable benefit showed greater expansion of tumor-associated TCR clones in peripheral blood 3 weeks after starting treatment (n ≈ 23, p = 0.022).

Synthetic TCR analog templates were spiked into each PCR so that absolute template abundance could be estimated from read counts. Using the immunoSEQ assay, TCRbeta CDR3 regions were amplified from genomic DNA with bias-controlled V and J gene primers. Rearranged TCRbeta segments were sequenced at approximately 20X coverage. Processing in the source paper ran as follows. Clustering was used to correct sequencing errors, and CDR3s were annotated against IMGT so that V, D and J genes could be assigned. Out-of-frame and stop-codon sequences were excluded, and only productive TCRbeta rearrangements were used in downstream analyses. Clonality was calculated as one minus the Shannon entropy normalized by the log of the number of unique productive sequences. Fisher's exact test with Benjamini-Hochberg correction, using a cutoff of adjusted p below 0.01, was how clones that differed between time points or between blood and tumor were identified. Here the immuneACCESS table is served through TCRdb, limited to in-frame sequences with V and J called. Missing clones are a known gap in these copies; in checked studies unresolved V genes cover under half, and the rest lacks a known reason. That table supplies the V and J calls and clone size; D and trimming were determined from the DNA. The sample table records 50,000 or so clones; over 75% of these occur just once. Approximately 4.7% of the sample rests with the top ten.

The cohort comprised about 30 patients with locally advanced or metastatic urothelial carcinoma treated at Memorial Sloan Kettering on a trial protocol. Peripheral blood mononuclear cells were collected pretreatment and during treatment, with between 1 and 8 total time points per patient. The Qiagen DNeasy Blood extraction kit was used to purify genomic DNA from total PBMCs and tumor samples. PBMCs were collected pretreatment and during treatment, and were isolated and stored as previously described. A few counts support this clone. This receptor's antigen is unknown. Per-base qualities were not stored, and no clone one base away is much larger. Here the sequenced sample was PBMCs, taken around atezolizumab (anti-PD-L1) treatment. This receptor was identified in a man between 65 and 79 years old with urothelial cancer.

The CDR3 amino acid sequence is: CASSTTVYSNQPQHF. The nucleotide sequence is TGTGCCAGTAGTACGACAGTTTATAGCAATCAGCCCCAGCATTTT. The sequence is built from TRBV19 and TRBJ1-5, with a weak D call of TRBD1 (5 bases match). CDR1 LNHDA and CDR2 SQIVND are derived from the germline V gene (reference sequence). Taken from cysteine to phenylalanine, the CDR3 has 15 residues. Just CDR3 DNA is preserved here, 45 bases in frame from base 1. A distance of 10 bases separates the germline ends of V and J, which lose 4 bases and 0 bases respectively.